Each of the 20 T cell receptor beta chains below was sequenced from the same sample in a study of technical replicates of blood from a few donors (dated by TCRdb to about 2017). The library was built by means of the immunoSEQ multiplex PCR assay. TCRdb provides this immuneACCESS table in a form limited to in-frame rearrangements. Some clones are lacking; in checked studies, under half of them reflect an unresolved V gene, and why the rest are absent is not known. The sample table records 80,000 to 100,000 clones; about 95% of these occur just once. The leading ten clones occupy 0.21% of the sample. Sequencing was done on a sample of T cells isolated from PBMCs. These receptors were collected from a human donor in good health.

V usage is TRBV4-1 and J usage is TRBJ2-7; D gene unclear. V shed 4 bases and J shed 1 base, with 26 bases lying between them. The CDR3 contains 19 residues. Germline values: CDR1 MGHRA, CDR2 YSYEKL. The CDR3 reads CASSRSGTPGPHYSYEQYF. The DNA for the CDR3 is TGCGCCAGCAGCCGCTCCGGCACCCCGGGTCCCCATTATTCCTACGAGCAGTACTTC.

This chain uses TRBV6-6 with TRBJ1-2, with a weak D call TRBD1 (5 bases). Germline V gene lookup returns CDR1 MNHNY and CDR2 SVGAGI (reference sequence). The CDR3 loop spans 12 amino acids. Trimming left V 6 bases short and J 8 bases short, with 13 bases between. The CDR3 loop reads CASRGQKPGYTF. The CDR3 DNA reads as TGTGCCAGCAGAGGACAAAAACCCGGCTACACCTTC.

The chain is built from TRBV27 and TRBJ2-5, with D possibly matching TRBD2 (5 bases). This CDR3 spans 15 amino acids. V lost 0 bases to trimming and J lost 4 bases, with 12 bases between them. The germline gives CDR1 MNHEY, CDR2 SMNVEV (reference sequence). The DNA for the CDR3 is TGTGCCAGCAGTTTATCCCGGGGTTTTATAGAGACCCAGTACTTC. Translated, it gives CASSLSRGFIETQYF.

This chain uses TRBV5-5 with TRBJ2-1; 8 nucleotides agree with TRBD2. Germline assignment: CDR1 SGHKS and CDR2 YYEKEE (reference sequence). This CDR3 has 17 amino acids. V was pared by 9 bases and J by 8 bases, with 22 bases of the junction left unmatched. The DNA for the CDR3 is TGTGCCACCTCGACACGGAGCGGGGGAACCGGTGGGTATGAGCAGTTCTTC. This translates into CATSTRSGGTGGYEQFF.

This chain joins TRBV4-1 and TRBJ1-5; 8 positions agree with TRBD1. The germline CDR1 and CDR2 sequences are MGHRA and YSYEKL. Trimming at V came to 0 bases and at J to 3 bases, leaving 10 bases not matched to a gene. CDR3 length: 18 residues. Written as DNA, the CDR3 is TGCGCCAGCAGCCAAGATCTCAGCAGGGGGCCATCCAATCAGCCCCAGCATTTT. Its protein product is CASSQDLSRGPSNQPQHF.

The chain couples TRBV7-9 to TRBJ2-7, with D possibly being TRBD1 (6 bases). CDR3 length: 14 amino acids. Trimming stripped 7 bases from V and 2 bases from J, with 15 bases between. Germline CDR1 and CDR2: SEHNR and FQNEAQ (reference sequence). The CDR3 nucleotides are TGTGCCAGCAACCCAGGGACAAGGCCCTACGAGCAGTACTTC. Its translation: CASNPGTRPYEQYF.

The rearrangement joins TRBV19 to TRBJ1-1; D unresolved. The CDR3 totals 14 residues. Germline V lookup: CDR1 LNHDA, CDR2 SQIVND (reference sequence). Trimming left V 0 bases short and J 3 bases short, with 8 bases between. CDR3 bases: TGTGCCAGTAGTATAGATCACGGTTACACTGAAGCTTTCTTT. It encodes CASSIDHGYTEAFF.

V and J are TRBV11-2 and TRBJ1-1; D is perhaps TRBD1 (6 bases). V lost 1 base, J lost 8 bases, and 23 bases lay in between. CDR3 length: 17 residues. CDR1 SGHAT and CDR2 FQNNGV come from the germline V gene. In nucleotides, the CDR3 is TGTGCCAGCAGCTTAGGTCGTGGCCGACAGGTGGGTCGCGAAGCTTTCTTT. Translation: CASSLGRGRQVGREAFF. The full variable domain, with the rest looked up from reference TRBV11-2 and TRBJ1-1, is EAGVAQSPRYKIIEKRQSVAFWCNPISGHATLYWYQQILGQGPKLLIQFQNNGVVDDSQLPKDRFSAERLKGVDSTLKIQPAKLEDSAVYLCASSLGRGRQVGREAFFGQGTRLTVV.

This rearrangement joins TRBV2 to TRBJ2-3, with 15 bases aligning to TRBD2. Germline V lookup: CDR1 SNHLY, CDR2 FYNNEI. The CDR3 has 18 amino acids. J gave up 2 bases and V 6 bases, and 9 bases lay outside the gene matches. CDR3 amino acids: CASSLPGLAGGYTDTQYF. CDR3 nucleotides: TGTGCCAGCAGCCTTCCGGGACTAGCGGGGGGATACACAGATACGCAGTATTTT.

The chain employs TRBV4-1 and TRBJ2-7; 8 bases fit TRBD2. V was pared by 1 base and J by 4 bases, with 6 bases of the junction left unmatched. This CDR3 is built from 15 residues. Germline CDR1 is MGHRA and CDR2 is YSYEKL. This CDR3 is CASSQGSGADYEQYF. In DNA, the CDR3 is TGCGCCAGCAGCCAAGGTAGCGGGGCTGATTACGAGCAGTACTTC.

This chain links TRBV15 with TRBJ2-2; D gene ambiguous. Trimming cost V 1 base and J 1 base, with 4 bases left between them. Germline CDR1 is LNHNV and CDR2 is YYDKDF (reference sequence). This CDR3 contains 14 residues. The CDR3 region is CATSRAGNTGELFF. CDR3 coding DNA: TGTGCCACCAGCAGAGCAGGGAACACCGGGGAGCTGTTTTTT.

V and J are TRBV6-5 and TRBJ2-2; 9 positions match TRBD2. Germline V CDR1 and CDR2: MNHEY, SVGAGI. The ends lost 8 bases at V and 4 bases at J; junction bases unmatched: 8. The CDR3 extends over 15 amino acids. In DNA form, the CDR3 reads TGTGCCAGCGGGATAGCGGGAGTACGCACCGGGGAGCTGTTTTTT. It is translated as CASGIAGVRTGELFF.

The gene calls are TRBV6-1 and TRBJ2-7; 9 nucleotides align to TRBD2. Trimming took 7 bases from V and 3 from J; bases not matched to a gene: 10. CDR1 and CDR2 from the germline V gene are MNHNS and SASEGT. The CDR3 totals 15 residues. The CDR3 bases are TGTGCCAGCATTGGGGGACTAGCCGTCTTCTACGAGCAGTACTTC. The encoded protein is CASIGGLAVFYEQYF.

The chain combines TRBV30 with TRBJ2-3; 7 bases map to TRBD2. The length of the CDR3 is 15 residues. Germline V gene lookup returns CDR1 GTSNPN and CDR2 SVGIG (reference sequence). V lost 0 bases to trimming and J lost 6 bases; unmatched junction nucleotides: 9. The DNA for the CDR3 is TGTGCCTGGAGTGTAGGCCTAGCGGCTGAGGATACGCAGTATTTT. This gives the protein CAWSVGLAAEDTQYF.

The chain uses TRBV7-8 and TRBJ2-2; D remains ambiguous. In germline, CDR1 is SGHVS, CDR2 FQNEAQ. CDR3 size: 14 residues. Trimming stripped 5 bases from V and 0 bases from J, with 7 bases between. The CDR3 loop reads CASSITANTGELFF. The CDR3 coding sequence is TGTGCCAGCAGCATAACTGCGAACACCGGGGAGCTGTTTTTT.

The chain employs TRBV20-1 and TRBJ1-2; D is uncertain. V was trimmed by 2 bases and J by 3 bases, leaving 4 bases between them. Germline CDR1 DFQATT, CDR2 SNEGSKA (reference sequence). The CDR3 contains 11 residues. DNA for the CDR3: TGCAGTGCTAGACCTTACTATGGCTACACCTTC. This sequence encodes CSARPYYGYTF.

This clone has only one observation. The chain uses TRBV27 and TRBJ2-2; the D gene is possibly TRBD1 (6 bases). Germline V lookup: CDR1 MNHEY, CDR2 SMNVEV (reference sequence). The CDR3 is 15 amino acids. Trimming shortened V by 1 base and J by 6 bases, and 12 bases separated the two germline ends. The CDR3 here is CASSLYQGWAGELFF. CDR3 DNA sequence: TGTGCCAGCAGTTTATACCAGGGGTGGGCCGGGGAGCTGTTTTTT.

A single count supports this clone. V and J are TRBV10-3 and TRBJ2-3, with 11 bases lining up with TRBD1. J was trimmed by 4 bases and V by 5 bases; bases with no gene match: 5. CDR1 is ENHRY and CDR2 is SYGVKD in the germline V gene. The CDR3 consists of 15 residues. The CDR3 loop is CAISTGQGAADTQYF. CDR3 sequence (DNA): TGTGCCATCAGTACAGGACAGGGGGCCGCAGATACGCAGTATTTT.

This chain links TRBV10-1 with TRBJ1-2; the match to TRBD1 covers 12 bases. V shed 0 bases and J 7 bases; nucleotides not matched to a gene: 6. The length of the CDR3 is 16 residues. CDR1 and CDR2 from the germline V gene are WNHNN and SYGVQD (reference sequence). The CDR3 region is CASSESRGQGAFGYTF. CDR3 nucleotides: TGCGCCAGCAGTGAGTCGCGGGGACAGGGGGCTTTTGGCTACACCTTC.

The chain couples TRBV5-1 to TRBJ2-7, with D uncertain. This CDR3 is 15 amino acids long. V was trimmed by 0 bases and J by 2 bases, leaving 12 bases between them. CDR1 SGHRS and CDR2 YFSETQ come from the germline V gene. Written as DNA, the CDR3 is TGCGCCAGCAGCTTGGTCCAATGGGCCCCCTACGAGCAGTACTTC. Its translation is CASSLVQWAPYEQYF.